This record looks at one TCR beta chain sequence and its context. Its specificity is unknown. This entry is derived from a study of T cell repertoires in cytomegalovirus infection. Study context: Use of recently identified HLA-C-restricted and well-studied HLA-B-restricted CMV epitopes was part of the study. A matching HLA type, together with CMV infection, was signaled by public TCR beta signatures. Study-wide findings and caveats: Clonotypes of TCR beta that were HLA-C-restricted and CMV-specific dominated the ex vivo response. Summed frequency of public TCR beta families distinguished CMV carriers with the relevant HLA.

TCRdb called the reads again in MiXCR, with one record for every CDR3 protein. The sample lists about a million distinct CDR3 sequences; less than 40% were seen once. With V trimmed by 6 bases and J by 6 bases, 8 bases remained unmatched. The CDR3 contains 14 residues. Germline V gene lookup returns CDR1 SNHLY and CDR2 FYNNEI. The chain couples TRBV2 to TRBJ1-2, with TRBD1 identical over 9 bases. The sequenced sample was cultured CD8+ T cells from PBMCs, obtained from culture after CMV antigen stimulation. The TCR sequence derives from a human donor in good health (CMV status not recorded). Some clones in this sample may be carry-over from other donors' samples. CDR3 sequence (DNA): TGTGCCAGCAGGAGGAGGGACAGGGAGAATGGCTACACCTTC. It is translated as CASRRRDRENGYTF.